The 20 T cell receptor beta chains listed next were all sequenced from one sample in a study of blood T cell repertoires in COVID-19. TCRdb keeps only in-frame clones here, not all; method: immunoSEQ multiplex PCR. Here the sample spans roughly 160,000 clones, less than 80% being singletons. Sequencing was done on a sample of PBMCs or T cells enriched from blood (not recorded which). All receptors derive from an older woman in a cohort exposed to, infected with or recovered from COVID-19 (not recorded which).

The chain employs TRBV24-1 and TRBJ2-5; 10 bases map to TRBD2. The germline V gene encodes CDR1 KGHDR and CDR2 SFDVKD. The CDR3 sequence is 20 residues long. J was trimmed by 2 bases and V by 3 bases; bases with no gene match: 17. DNA for the CDR3: TGTGCCACCAGTGATACCCTTGCGCTAGCGGGGGCGGCGCCACAAGAGACCCAGTACTTC. Translating gives CATSDTLALAGAAPQETQYF.

On this clone itself: The junction shows a germline mismatch at one end, possibly a read error. J is TRBJ1-5 and V is TRBV7-3, with D possibly TRBD1 on 6 matching bases. CDR1 SGHTA and CDR2 FQGTGA come from the germline V gene. The CDR3 is 14 residues long. The CDR3 DNA sequence: TGTGCCAGCAGCATAACGGGGGCCGGTCAGCCCCAGCATTTT. Translating gives CASSITGAGQPQHF.

This clone was counted only a few times. This chain connects TRBV7-2 to TRBJ2-7; 8 bases map to TRBD1. The germline CDR1 and CDR2 sequences are SGHTA and FQGNSA. CDR3 size: 15 residues. Trimming took 4 bases from V and 4 from J; bases not matched to a gene: 9. CDR3 sequence: CASSSSDRVGYEQYF. DNA of the CDR3: TGTGCCAGCAGCTCCTCGGACAGGGTAGGGTACGAGCAGTACTTC.

This clone showed up just a few times. V usage is TRBV12-5 and J usage is TRBJ2-5; D might be TRBD1 (5 bases). The CDR3 has 14 amino acids. The V end lost 1 base, the J end lost 5 bases, and 11 bases lay between the germline ends. Germline V gene lookup returns CDR1 LGHNT and CDR2 FRNRAP. The CDR3 loop is CASGLGAGLETQYF. In nucleotides, the CDR3 is TGTGCTAGTGGTTTGGGGGCAGGGCTGGAGACCCAGTACTTC.

V is TRBV7-8 and J is TRBJ1-5; D gene uncertain. Germline V gives CDR1 SGHVS, CDR2 FQNEAQ. This CDR3 is 14 amino acids long. Trimming took off 0 bases at V and 6 bases at J, with 9 bases between the two ends. In DNA form, the CDR3 reads TGTGCCAGCAGCTTAGCGAGGTTTGGTCAGCCCCAGCATTTT. The encoded protein is CASSLARFGQPQHF.

V usage is TRBV5-8 and J usage is TRBJ2-7; TRBD2 is a possible D gene (6 bases). The V end was cut by 4 bases, the J end by 0 bases, with 11 bases between. CDR3 length equals 14 residues. The germline gives CDR1 SGHTS, CDR2 YDEGEE. The CDR3 loop is CASSRTGDSYEQYF. In nucleotides, the CDR3 is TGTGCCAGCAGCAGGACGGGAGACTCCTACGAGCAGTACTTC. Based on the CDR3 plus reference TRBV5-8 and TRBJ2-7, the full variable domain is EAGVTQSPTHLIKTRGQQATLRCSPISGHTSVYWYQQALGLGLQFLLWYDEGEERNRGNFPPRFSGRQFPNYSSELNVNALELEDSALYLCASSRTGDSYEQYFGPGTRLTVT.

Notes on this clone: The same CDR3 is also encoded by other DNA sequences in this sample. This sequence joins TRBV3-1 (or the pseudogene TRBV3-2) and TRBJ1-1; D ambiguous. Germline loops: CDR1 LGHDT, CDR2 YNNKEL (reference sequence). Trimming left V 4 bases short and J 1 base short, with 10 bases between. This CDR3 has 14 residues. DNA of the CDR3: TGTGCCAGCAGCCCCCGCGGCGCGAACACTGAAGCTTTCTTT. It codes for CASSPRGANTEAFF.

In its sample, this clone was seen once. The chain carries TRBV9 and TRBJ2-1; TRBD2 agrees at 10 bases. The CDR3 has 17 amino acids. Germline V gene data show CDR1 as SGDLS and CDR2 as YYNGEE. J lost 7 bases, V lost 0 bases, and 10 bases had no gene match. DNA for the CDR3: TGTGCCAGCAGCGTAGGGCGAGTCCTAGCGGGAGAAAATGAGCAGTTCTTC. Translating gives CASSVGRVLAGENEQFF.

The rearrangement uses TRBV5-1 and TRBJ2-5; 11 nucleotides line up with TRBD2. Losses at the gene ends were 2 bases for V and 2 bases for J; bases not matched to a gene: 5. Germline-derived CDR1 and CDR2 are SGHRS and YFSETQ. CDR3 length: 16 residues. In DNA, the CDR3 is TGCGCCAGCAGCTTCGGACTAGCGGGTGTTCAAGAGACCCAGTACTTC. Amino acid sequence: CASSFGLAGVQETQYF.

This clone was recorded a few times. J is TRBJ2-7 and V is TRBV14; a weak D match, TRBD1 (5 bases). The CDR3 covers 15 residues. Germline V gives CDR1 SGHDN, CDR2 FVKESK. Trimming left V 1 base short and J 6 bases short, with 16 bases between. For the CDR3, the DNA is TGTGCCAGCAGCCAAGTCCAGGACACCTGGTCCGAGCAGTACTTC. Translating gives CASSQVQDTWSEQYF.

The chain couples TRBV29-1 to TRBJ2-7; D is possibly TRBD2 (6 bases). Germline loops: CDR1 SQVTM, CDR2 ANQGSEA. This CDR3 region has 17 residues. V was clipped by 6 bases and J by 5 bases, with 29 bases between them. The CDR3 protein is CSVGGRGSPHSPDEQYF. DNA for the CDR3: TGCAGCGTCGGGGGAAGGGGCAGCCCCCACTCCCCCGACGAGCAGTACTTC.

This rearrangement joins TRBV5-1 to TRBJ2-1; tentative D call: TRBD1 (5 bases). The CDR3 sequence is 13 residues long. CDR1 and CDR2 from the germline V gene are SGHRS and YFSETQ. The V end lost 1 base, the J end lost 9 bases, and 11 bases lay between the germline ends. CDR3 coding DNA: TGCGCCAGCAGCTTGATGGGGCCGGGTGAGCAGTTCTTC. Its protein is CASSLMGPGEQFF.

The V call is TRBV7-9, the J call TRBJ2-7; tentatively, D is TRBD1 (5 bases). CDR1 is SEHNR and CDR2 is FQNEAQ in the germline V gene (reference sequence). V lost 0 bases and J lost 6, with 15 bases in between. The CDR3 sequence is 15 residues long. The CDR3 coding sequence is TGTGCCAGCAGCTTAGCAGGCAGGGTTCCTGGCGAGCAGTACTTC. Protein sequence: CASSLAGRVPGEQYF.

This clone showed up just once. The J gene is TRBJ2-7, the V gene TRBV27; 12 bases are a match to TRBD2. Germline CDR1 and CDR2: MNHEY and SMNVEV (reference sequence). The CDR3 is made up of 17 amino acids. V lost 5 bases, J lost 4 bases, and 12 bases stayed unmatched. The CDR3 sequence is CASSMRGTSGRPYEQYF. CDR3 in DNA: TGTGCCAGCAGTATGAGGGGAACTAGCGGGAGGCCATACGAGCAGTACTTC.

This clone was observed once. The chain is built from TRBV19 and TRBJ2-1, with D perhaps TRBD2 (5 bases). This CDR3 is built from 13 residues. V was trimmed by 3 bases and J by 12 bases, leaving 15 bases between them. From germline, CDR1 is LNHDA and CDR2 SQIVND (reference sequence). CDR3 sequence (DNA): TGTGCCAGTAGTATTGAGGGCCGGGGTCCGCAGTTCTTC. Translated: CASSIEGRGPQFF.

The chain links TRBV12-3 or TRBV12-4 to TRBJ2-5; TRBD2 is a possible D gene (5 bases). The V and J ends lost 6 bases and 5 bases respectively, with 13 bases between them. The CDR3 spans 13 residues. This CDR3 reads CASSPGIGETQYF. The CDR3, as DNA: TGTGCCAGCAGCCCCGGGATAGGGGAGACCCAGTACTTC.

V and J are TRBV11-2 and TRBJ2-1, with unresolved D. The CDR3 runs 12 residues. From germline, CDR1 is SGHAT and CDR2 FQNNGV. V was clipped by 4 bases and J by 8 bases, with 9 bases between them. Here the CDR3 DNA reads TGTGCCAGCAGCTCCAGTTTCGATGAGCAGTTCTTC. Amino acids: CASSSSFDEQFF.

About this clone itself: The germline gene is not matched at one end of the junction; a read error may be the cause. The rearrangement uses TRBV7-9 and TRBJ2-1; possible D gene TRBD2, 5 bases. CDR3 size: 14 residues. Germline V gene sequence: CDR1 SEHNR, CDR2 FQNEAQ (reference sequence). The CDR3 region has the DNA TGTGCCAGCTGTGACCGCGGACTTTGCGACGAGCCGTTCTTC. Translated: CASCDRGLCDEPFF.

The chain links TRBV27 to TRBJ2-7; 7 bases align to TRBD1. CDR3 length: 13 residues. V gave up 6 bases and J gave up 5 bases; unmatched junction bases: 7. The germline V gene encodes CDR1 MNHEY and CDR2 SMNVEV (reference sequence). The DNA of the CDR3 is TGTGCCAGCAGGGAGACAGGGCTGCACGAGCAGTACTTC. It specifies CASRETGLHEQYF.

The V call is TRBV4-1, the J call TRBJ1-4, with D perhaps matching TRBD1 (5 bases). V lost 0 bases and J 5 bases, leaving 10 bases between the germline ends. CDR3 size: 15 residues. Germline V gene data show CDR1 as MGHRA and CDR2 as YSYEKL. CDR3 residues: CASSQEVRENEKLFF. The CDR3 DNA follows: TGCGCCAGCAGCCAAGAGGTCAGGGAAAATGAAAAACTGTTTTTT.